The TCR beta chain described here comes from a study of CD8 T cells in ankylosing spondylitis. With respect to this clonotype: Its antigen is not identified.

Germline-derived CDR1 and CDR2 are MDHEN and SYDVKM. The CDR3 extends over 15 amino acids. V lost 6 bases and J 4 bases, leaving 18 bases between the germline ends. The study's findings and limits: Apparently characteristic of ankylosing spondylitis blood was a TCR beta motif (about 8 highly homologous variants). Matched synovial fluid from ankylosing spondylitis patients was reported to be enriched for disease-linked clones. Disease-linked clones proved CD8+ and comparatively uncommon in peripheral blood.

It was by quantitative 5'-RACE with molecular barcodes that TCR beta libraries were made. MiXCR was run by TCRdb on the 5' RACE reads, yielding one entry per CDR3 protein. The table includes about 160,000 distinct CDR3 sequences, roughly 44% detected once. The receptor was derived from a male donor with ankylosing spondylitis. The chain carries TRBV28 and TRBJ1-1; a possible D gene is TRBD1 (6 bases). The source material was synovial fluid, either unsorted or a sorted T cell fraction (not recorded which). Written as DNA, the CDR3 is TGTGCCAGCAGCCCCCTCCTTATAGGGGGCACTGAAGCTTTCTTT. Translating it yields CASSPLLIGGTEAFF. Filled out from reference TRBV28 and TRBJ1-1, the complete variable domain reads DVKVTQSSRYLVKRTGEKVFLECVQDMDHENMFWYRQDPGLGLRLIYFSYDVKMKEKGDIPEGYSVSREKKERFSLILESASTNQTSMYLCASSPLLIGGTEAFFGQGTRLTVV.